The 29 T cell receptor beta chains below were found in one sample sequenced in a study of CD8 T cells in ankylosing spondylitis. TCRdb re-called the 5' RACE reads with MiXCR, one entry per CDR3 protein. The repertoire holds roughly 180,000 distinct CDR3 sequences, with 10% to 15% as singletons. The sequencing input was blood, either unsorted or a sorted T cell fraction (not recorded which). The receptors come from a female donor with ankylosing spondylitis or in good health (not recorded which).

This clonotype was counted a single time. Since a much larger clone is just one base distant, this may be a read error. The chain combines TRBV28 with TRBJ2-7, with D perhaps matching TRBD2 (6 bases). This CDR3 has 15 amino acids. Germline CDR1 reads MDHEN; CDR2 reads SYDVKM. CDR3 sequence reads: CTSSSAGPKTYEQYF. The CDR3 DNA sequence: TGTACCAGCAGTTCCGCGGGACCTAAAACCTACGAGCAGTACTTC.

This clonotype was seen more than once but under ten times. This chain links TRBV5-1 with TRBJ2-5; 7 nucleotides line up with TRBD2. This CDR3 spans 14 amino acids. J lost 6 bases, V lost 0 bases, and 5 bases had no gene match. Germline V gives CDR1 SGHRS, CDR2 YFSETQ. This CDR3 is CASSLATSLQTQYF. The CDR3 DNA sequence: TGCGCCAGCAGCTTGGCGACTAGCTTACAGACCCAGTACTTC.

The chain links TRBV11-2 to TRBJ1-4, with unresolved D. Looked up from germline, CDR1 is SGHAT and CDR2 is FQNNGV. The V end lost 6 bases, the J end lost 3 bases, and 5 bases lay between the germline ends. This CDR3 contains 12 residues. The CDR3 spells CASSVPNEKLFF. In DNA, the CDR3 is TGTGCCAGCAGTGTTCCTAATGAAAAACTGTTTTTT.

This clonotype was counted a few times. The rearrangement joins TRBV7-9 to TRBJ2-5; unclear D gene. Trimming removed 3 bases at V and 4 bases at J, with 12 bases between. In germline, CDR1 is SEHNR, CDR2 FQNEAQ (reference sequence). The CDR3 contains 14 residues. The CDR3 loop reads CASSLWVSRETQYF. The CDR3 region has the DNA TGTGCCAGCAGCTTGTGGGTATCGAGAGAGACCCAGTACTTC. Based on the CDR3 plus reference TRBV7-9 and TRBJ2-5, the full variable domain is DTGVSQNPRHKITKRGQNVTFRCDPISEHNRLYWYRQTLGQGPEFLTYFQNEAQLEKSRLLSDRFSAERPKGSFSTLEIQRTEQGDSAMYLCASSLWVSRETQYFGPGTRLLVL.

As regards this clonotype: An end of the junction differs from the germline gene, which may be a read error. The V and J genes are TRBV24-1 and TRBJ2-5; D not resolved. The CDR3 is made up of 13 amino acids. The germline V gene has CDR1 KGHDR and CDR2 SFDVKD. CDR3 bases: TGTGTCACCAGTGATGAAGGAAGGGAGACCCAGTACTTC. It is translated as CVTSDEGRETQYF.

This clonotype was counted many times. The chain employs TRBV6-2 or TRBV6-3 and TRBJ1-5; 11 nucleotides agree with TRBD1. The J segment lost 2 bases and the V segment lost 3 bases, leaving 9 bases of the junction unmatched. The CDR3 sequence is 18 residues long. Looked up from germline, CDR1 is MNHEY and CDR2 is SVGEGT. CDR3 coding DNA: TGTGCCAGCAGTTATTCCGGGACAGGGGGTCCTGGCAATCAGCCCCAGCATTTT. Encoded protein: CASSYSGTGGPGNQPQHF.

This clonotype appeared many times. The chain joins TRBV11-2 to TRBJ2-7; tentatively, D is TRBD2 (6 bases). Germline lookup yields CDR1 SGHAT and CDR2 FQNNGV. This CDR3 has 16 residues. With 2 bases removed from V and 1 base from J, the gap between germline ends came to 15 bases. CDR3 DNA sequence: TGTGCCAGCAGCTTATTCAGCACGGAGGGATCCTACGAGCAGTACTTC. This encodes CASSLFSTEGSYEQYF.

The sample holds many counts of this clonotype. One junction end does not reproduce the germline sequence, and a read error may be involved. The gene calls are TRBV5-1 and TRBJ2-2; D assignment may be TRBD1 or TRBD2 (6 bases each). The CDR3 spans 13 residues. Per the germline V gene, CDR1 is SGHRS and CDR2 is YFSETQ. CDR3 nucleotides: TGCGCCAGCAGCTTCATCGGGGGCGGGGAGCTGTCTTTT. Translation gives CASSFIGGGELSF.

This clonotype appeared many times. This CDR3 reads CSASLGGNQPQHF. The CDR3 DNA reads TGCAGTGCTAGTTTGGGGGGCAATCAGCCCCAGCATTTT. V usage is TRBV20-1 and J usage is TRBJ1-5; D is perhaps TRBD1 (5 bases). The CDR3 has 13 amino acids. Deletions cut 3 bases from V and 2 bases from J, with 8 bases between. From germline, CDR1 is DFQATT and CDR2 SNEGSKA (reference sequence).

This clonotype has a count of ten or more. The J gene is TRBJ2-7, the V gene TRBV6-1, with 8 bases lining up with TRBD2. V lost 6 bases and J lost 6; bases outside the gene matches: 4. CDR1 MNHNS and CDR2 SASEGT come from the germline V gene. The CDR3 length is 12 residues. The CDR3 sequence: CASRQSGGEQYF. The CDR3 DNA sequence: TGTGCCAGCAGGCAAAGCGGGGGCGAGCAGTACTTC.

The chain has TRBV10-3 and TRBJ2-1; 9 bases are shared with TRBD2. The germline CDR1 and CDR2 sequences are ENHRY and SYGVKD. The CDR3 runs 16 residues. Trimming took 8 bases from V and 8 from J; bases not matched to a gene: 16. The CDR3 sequence is CAIGGGAGRSGDEQFF. CDR3 nucleotide sequence: TGTGCCATCGGCGGGGGGGCGGGAAGATCGGGCGATGAGCAGTTCTTC.

This clonotype was recorded at least ten times. This chain connects TRBV5-1 to TRBJ1-1; 7 bases agree with TRBD1. V lost 2 bases to trimming and J lost 11 bases; unmatched junction nucleotides: 3. The CDR3 totals 11 residues. The germline gives CDR1 SGHRS, CDR2 YFSETQ. CDR3 in amino acids: CASSLQGNAFF. The CDR3 DNA reads as TGCGCCAGCAGCTTACAGGGGAACGCTTTCTTT.

This clonotype was seen repeatedly, ten times or more. The chain employs TRBV29-1 and TRBJ1-2, with TRBD1 matching 8 bases. The junction had 13 bases not matched to a gene; V was cut back by 5 bases and J by 8 bases. CDR3 length: 14 amino acids. In germline, CDR1 is SQVTM, CDR2 ANQGSEA. This chain's CDR3 is CSVRDRGHLGGYTF. The CDR3 DNA reads as TGCAGCGTTAGAGACAGGGGACATCTCGGAGGCTACACCTTC. The full variable domain, with the rest looked up from reference TRBV29-1 and TRBJ1-2, is SAVISQKPSRDICQRGTSLTIQCQVDSQVTMMFWYRQQPGQSLTLIATANQGSEATYESGFVIDKFPISRPNLTFSTLTVSNMSPEDSSIYLCSVRDRGHLGGYTFGSGTRLTVV.

The table lists this clonotype with many counts. V and J are TRBV29-1 and TRBJ1-2, with D hard to call. Trimming removed 5 bases from V and 0 bases from J, with 10 bases in between. Per germline, CDR1 SQVTM and CDR2 ANQGSEA. This CDR3 spans 13 amino acids. DNA for the CDR3: TGCAGCGTTTTTTTGGTAGCTAACTATGGCTACACCTTC. As protein: CSVFLVANYGYTF.

V gene TRBV12-3 or TRBV12-4 combines with J gene TRBJ1-4; 8 nucleotides match TRBD1. V gave up 3 bases and J gave up 3 bases; unmatched junction bases: 3. This CDR3 spans 15 amino acids. The CDR3 reads CASSLTQGANEKLFF. CDR3 in DNA: TGTGCCAGCAGTTTGACACAGGGGGCTAATGAAAAACTGTTTTTT.

Ten or more counts support this clonotype. The CDR3 here is CASSSTGQETEAFF. The CDR3 bases are TGTGCCAGCAGCTCGACAGGGCAGGAAACTGAAGCTTTCTTT. The chain recombines TRBV7-9 with TRBJ1-1; the match to TRBD1 covers 7 bases. Germline loops: CDR1 SEHNR, CDR2 FQNEAQ (reference sequence). The J segment lost 5 bases and the V segment lost 4 bases, leaving 7 bases of the junction unmatched. This CDR3 region has 14 residues. Together with reference TRBV7-9 and TRBJ1-1, the CDR3 gives the full variable domain: DTGVSQNPRHKITKRGQNVTFRCDPISEHNRLYWYRQTLGQGPEFLTYFQNEAQLEKSRLLSDRFSAERPKGSFSTLEIQRTEQGDSAMYLCASSSTGQETEAFFGQGTRLTVV.

The rearrangement uses TRBV29-1 and TRBJ1-5; D is uncertain. Germline V CDR1 and CDR2: SQVTM, ANQGSEA. The CDR3 sequence is 15 residues long. The V gene lost 4 bases and the J gene lost 4 bases, with 17 bases spanning the gap. CDR3 loop: CSVAEAAGLNQPQHF. Here the CDR3 DNA reads TGCAGCGTTGCTGAGGCGGCGGGTCTTAATCAGCCCCAGCATTTT.

This clonotype was seen repeatedly, ten times or more. V and J are TRBV12-3 or TRBV12-4 and TRBJ2-2, with D maybe TRBD2 (6 bases). This CDR3 is 15 amino acids long. Deletions cut 6 bases from V and 7 bases from J, with 18 bases between. The CDR3 spells CASSLGGSQIGELFF. CDR3 in DNA: TGTGCCAGCAGCCTGGGGGGAAGTCAGATCGGGGAGCTGTTTTTT.

This clonotype appeared many times. The rearrangement uses TRBV6-4 and TRBJ1-6, with D perhaps matching TRBD1 (6 bases). Germline V gene sequence: CDR1 MRHNA, CDR2 SNTAGT. The V gene lost 2 bases and the J gene lost 10 bases, with 12 bases spanning the gap. The CDR3 length is 14 residues. The CDR3 region is CASSDQGGGSPLHF. CDR3 DNA: TGTGCCAGCAGTGACCAAGGGGGTGGCTCACCCCTCCACTTT.

The chain employs TRBV30 and TRBJ2-3; D assignment may be TRBD1 or TRBD2 (6 bases each). Germline CDR1 GTSNPN, CDR2 SVGIG (reference sequence). The CDR3 covers 15 residues. V gave up 0 bases and J gave up 1 base, with 11 bases separating them. CDR3 region: CAWSVWGAGTDTQYF. The CDR3 DNA sequence: TGTGCCTGGAGTGTGTGGGGGGCGGGCACAGATACGCAGTATTTT.

Many counts were recorded for this clonotype. CDR3 coding DNA: TGTGCCAGCAGTCCAGGATCGGATTACGAGCAGTACTTC. Translation gives CASSPGSDYEQYF. The V call is TRBV25-1, the J call TRBJ2-7, with D unclear. V shed 5 bases and J shed 4 bases, with 12 bases lying between them. CDR3 length equals 13 residues. Germline CDR1 and CDR2: MGHDK and SYGVNS.

This clonotype has ten or more counts. The rearrangement joins TRBV4-3 to TRBJ2-3; TRBD1 might be the D (5 bases). Germline V lookup: CDR1 LGHNA, CDR2 YSLEER. Trimming shortened V by 4 bases and J by 1 base, and 15 bases separated the two germline ends. CDR3 length: 16 amino acids. CDR3 protein: CASSLLSMGRTDTQYF. The CDR3 DNA follows: TGCGCCAGCAGCCTACTAAGTATGGGGCGCACAGATACGCAGTATTTT.

This CDR3 reads CASSFERGFGSPLHF. For the CDR3, the DNA is TGTGCCAGCAGTTTCGAAAGGGGTTTCGGTTCACCCCTCCACTTT. The chain joins TRBV7-9 to TRBJ1-6; D perhaps matches TRBD1 (5 bases). V was trimmed by 6 bases and J by 9 bases, leaving 18 bases between them. Germline-derived CDR1 and CDR2 are SEHNR and FQNEAQ (reference sequence). The CDR3 has 15 amino acids.

This clonotype was detected a few times. The genes are TRBV20-1 and TRBJ2-6, with D maybe TRBD1 (5 bases). The CDR3 length is 13 residues. The V gene lost 3 bases and the J gene lost 2 bases, with 5 bases spanning the gap. CDR1 is DFQATT and CDR2 is SNEGSKA in the germline V gene (reference sequence). CDR3 residues: CSARDTGANVLTF. CDR3 nucleotide sequence: TGCAGTGCTAGGGACACTGGGGCCAACGTCCTGACTTTC.

This clonotype was detected ten times or more. The chain joins TRBV24-1 to TRBJ2-2; possible D gene TRBD1, 6 bases. The V gene lost 9 bases and the J gene lost 1 base, with 8 bases spanning the gap. Germline lookup yields CDR1 KGHDR and CDR2 SFDVKD. This CDR3 region has 13 residues. CDR3 coding DNA: TGTGCCACCCAGGGACAGAACACCGGGGAGCTGTTTTTT. Amino acids: CATQGQNTGELFF.

This clonotype was observed a handful of times. J is TRBJ2-1 and V is TRBV20-1; tentatively, D is TRBD2 (6 bases). The CDR3 runs to 12 residues. V was trimmed by 5 bases and J by 8 bases, leaving 13 bases between them. CDR1 and CDR2 from the germline V gene are DFQATT and SNEGSKA (reference sequence). In nucleotides, the CDR3 is TGCAGTGCTCACGGGAGTCAGGATGAGCAGTTCTTC. Protein sequence: CSAHGSQDEQFF.

In its sample, this clonotype was seen many times. The V gene is TRBV6-2 or TRBV6-3, the J gene TRBJ1-2; 8 nucleotides line up with TRBD1. V shed 4 bases and J 3 bases; nucleotides not matched to a gene: 4. This CDR3 has 14 amino acids. Germline-derived CDR1 and CDR2 are MNHEY and SVGEGT. The DNA of the CDR3 is TGTGCCAGCAGTTGGACAGGGAAAGACTATGGCTACACCTTC. Its protein is CASSWTGKDYGYTF.

This clonotype was recorded a few times. The V gene is TRBV15, the J gene TRBJ1-5, with 7 bases that match TRBD1. Germline loops: CDR1 LNHNV, CDR2 YYDKDF (reference sequence). Unmatched junction bases numbered 12, after V lost 3 bases and J lost 7 bases. The CDR3 loop spans 16 amino acids. Here the CDR3 reads CATSSIGQARKQPQHF. In nucleotides, the CDR3 is TGTGCCACCAGCAGCATTGGACAGGCCAGGAAGCAGCCCCAGCATTTT.

This clonotype occurred many times. The chain has TRBV5-1 and TRBJ2-3; unclear D gene. The V gene lost 0 bases and the J gene lost 2 bases, with 7 bases spanning the gap. The CDR3 runs 14 residues. The V gene's germline CDR1 is SGHRS and CDR2 YFSETQ. The CDR3, as DNA: TGCGCCAGCAGCTTGGCGCAGGACACAGATACGCAGTATTTT. Residues: CASSLAQDTDTQYF.